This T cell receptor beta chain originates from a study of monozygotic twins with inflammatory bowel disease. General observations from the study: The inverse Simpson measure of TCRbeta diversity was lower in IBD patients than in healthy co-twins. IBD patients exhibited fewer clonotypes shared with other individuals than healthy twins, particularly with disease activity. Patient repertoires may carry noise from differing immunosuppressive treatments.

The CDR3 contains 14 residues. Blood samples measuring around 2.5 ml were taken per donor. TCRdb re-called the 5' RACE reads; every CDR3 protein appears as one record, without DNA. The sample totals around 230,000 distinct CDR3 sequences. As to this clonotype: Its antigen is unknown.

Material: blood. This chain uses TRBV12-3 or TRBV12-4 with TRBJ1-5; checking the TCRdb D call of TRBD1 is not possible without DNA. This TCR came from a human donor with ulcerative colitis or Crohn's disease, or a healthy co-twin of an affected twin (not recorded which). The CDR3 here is CASSRDRDRQPQHF.